The next 7 T cell receptor beta chains were all read from a single sample in a study of vaccination effects on CD4 cells after COVID-19. Ahead of sequencing, the ViraFEST assay grew antigen-specific CD4+ T cells using viral peptide pools. Cells that had been cultured for less than 13 days were the source of isolated CD4+ T cells. Convalescent patients had PCR-confirmed SARS-CoV-2 infection between March and December 2020. No antigen has been identified for these receptors. The table came from immunoSEQ multiplex PCR; TCRdb's copy has only in-frame clones and leaves some out. The table has 55,000 to 90,000 clones, 73% seen once. The sequencing here drew on CD4+ T cells from PBMCs cultured with HIV peptides, taken before COVID-19 vaccination. This sample's subset: HIV-1 Nef peptide pool negative control/reference culture. These receptors were collected from a human donor who had a prior SARS-CoV-2 infection.

The rearrangement uses TRBV28 and TRBJ1-1; the D gene is possibly TRBD1 (5 bases). The CDR3 runs 14 residues. Trimming stripped 6 bases from V and 6 bases from J, with 17 bases between. Germline CDR1 and CDR2: MDHEN and SYDVKM. The CDR3 DNA reads as TGTGCCAGCAGCCCGGTGGGGGGGAAAGCTGAAGCTTTCTTT. Translation: CASSPVGGKAEAFF.

The rearrangement uses TRBV7-2 and TRBJ2-1; tentatively, D is TRBD1 or TRBD2 (5 bases each). CDR1 and CDR2 from the germline V gene are SGHTA and FQGNSA. V was cut by 1 base and J by 8 bases, with 12 bases left in between. This CDR3 has 14 residues. The CDR3 loop reads CASSLEFGGYEQFF. DNA of the CDR3: TGTGCCAGCAGCTTAGAGTTTGGGGGATATGAGCAGTTCTTC.

V usage is TRBV5-5 and J usage is TRBJ2-7, with no clear D. This CDR3 spans 11 amino acids. Germline CDR1 SGHKS, CDR2 YYEKEE (reference sequence). Trimming stripped 3 bases from V and 3 bases from J, with 4 bases between. The CDR3 protein is CASSSYYEQYF. Here the CDR3 DNA reads TGTGCCAGCAGCTCCTACTACGAGCAGTACTTC.

This clone was detected a few times. The CDR3 sequence: CASSLTSRDRGEQYF. Here the CDR3 DNA reads TGTGCCAGCAGCTTAACGAGCCGGGACAGGGGCGAGCAGTACTTC. The chain combines TRBV7-3 with TRBJ2-7; 10 nucleotides line up with TRBD1. The CDR3 extends over 15 amino acids. Germline V gives CDR1 SGHTA, CDR2 FQGTGA. After removal of 0 bases from V and 6 bases from J, the junction contained 5 bases not matched to a gene.

The rearrangement uses TRBV6-1 and TRBJ2-1; 12 nucleotides align to TRBD2. Trimming took 0 bases from V and 4 from J; bases not matched to a gene: 4. CDR1 and CDR2 (germline): MNHNS, SASEGT. This CDR3 is 17 amino acids long. The CDR3 protein is CASSEAGLAGWYNEQFF. For the CDR3, the DNA is TGTGCCAGCAGTGAAGCCGGACTAGCGGGATGGTACAATGAGCAGTTCTTC.

J is TRBJ2-7 and V is TRBV6-6; no definite D call. Germline V lookup: CDR1 MNHNY, CDR2 SVGAGI (reference sequence). The length of the CDR3 is 12 residues. V lost 0 bases and J 4 bases, leaving 4 bases between the germline ends. The CDR3 protein is CASSYSKYEQYF. The DNA for the CDR3 is TGTGCCAGCAGTTACTCGAAATACGAGCAGTACTTC.

The J gene is TRBJ1-2, the V gene TRBV3-1 (or the pseudogene TRBV3-2), with D unclear. CDR1 and CDR2 (germline): LGHDT, YNNKEL (reference sequence). The CDR3 has 14 amino acids. V dropped 1 base and J dropped 2 bases, with 8 bases sitting between them. The CDR3 protein is CASSQGRMNYGYTF. CDR3 in DNA: TGTGCCAGCAGCCAAGGACGGATGAACTATGGCTACACCTTC.